The 13 T cell receptor beta chains below were found in one sample sequenced in a study of blood T cells in healthy people across ages (dated by TCRdb to 2014 to 2015). The library was produced with 5' RACE. Reads for this sample came from an Illumina HiSeq 2500. A second PCR of roughly 6 to 11 cycles was run with a J-beta primer mix and a sample-barcoded 5' primer. The public reads were reprocessed in TCRdb via fastp at Q25 and MiXCR, keeping in-frame beta chains. Every CDR3 protein is listed once, alongside the most common genes and DNA of its rows. This sample is represented by more than 900,000 distinct CDR3 sequences; around 29% of them were singletons. The top ten hold roughly 10% of the sample. These data were also reused for a study on T cells of mothers and their children.

Sequencing input: blood. Receptors originate from a woman aged 40-49 years in good health.

About this clonotype itself: A much larger clone lies a single base off, so this may be a read error. The gene calls are TRBV12-3 or TRBV12-4 and TRBJ2-1; 9 bases line up with TRBD1. The CDR3 length is 17 residues. Losses at the gene ends were 6 bases for V and 5 bases for J; bases not matched to a gene: 14. CDR3 residues: CASRPTGGQGSNNEQFF. The CDR3 DNA reads as TGTGCCAGCAGACCCACAGGGGGCCAGGGGTCCAACAATGAGCAGTTCTTC.

The rearrangement links TRBV7-2 to TRBJ2-4; TRBD2 matches at 9 bases. With the DNA end fitting TRBJ2-7 better, the J assignment may be wrong. This CDR3 comprises 16 residues. CDR1 and CDR2 (germline): SGHTA, FQGNSA. The CDR3 DNA reads as TGTGCCAGCAGCAAGGCCGGGACTAGCTTCACCTACGAGCAGTACTTC. Encoded protein: CASSKAGTSFTYEQYF.

This clonotype was seen more than once but under ten times. The genes are TRBV12-3 or TRBV12-4 and TRBJ1-4; D might be TRBD1 (6 bases). V was shortened by 6 bases and J by 4 bases, with 15 bases between the two germline ends. The CDR3 sequence is 15 residues long. The CDR3 region has the DNA TGTGCCAGCAGACCGCGGGGGCAGGGTAATGAAAAACTGTTTTTT. This encodes CASRPRGQGNEKLFF.

The table lists this clonotype with a count of one. A much larger clone lies a single base off, so this may be a read error. The chain combines TRBV14 with TRBJ2-1; 10 bases are shared with TRBD1. The CDR3 runs 14 residues. Germline V lookup: CDR1 SGHDN, CDR2 FVKESK. Here the CDR3 reads CASSQPGQGNGQFF. In nucleotides, the CDR3 is TGTGCCAGCAGCCAACCGGGACAGGGGAATGGGCAGTTCTTC.

This clonotype occurred a few times. The gene calls are TRBV7-2 and TRBJ2-3; D is perhaps TRBD1 (6 bases). CDR1 and CDR2 from the germline V gene are SGHTA and FQGNSA. The CDR3 contains 16 residues. Trimming removed 10 bases at V and 3 bases at J, with 23 bases between. CDR3 amino acids: CATAKQGTSETDTQYF. The CDR3 region has the DNA TGTGCCACCGCCAAACAGGGTACGTCGGAGACAGATACGCAGTATTTT.

The rearrangement links TRBV4-1 to TRBJ2-1; D is perhaps TRBD2 (6 bases). Germline CDR1 is MGHRA and CDR2 is YSYEKL. The CDR3 runs 16 residues. Trimming shortened V by 0 bases and J by 6 bases, and 15 bases separated the two germline ends. The CDR3 bases are TGCGCCAGCAGCCAAGATGGGGGGAAAGGGTTCAATGAGCAGTTCTTC. Protein product: CASSQDGGKGFNEQFF.

The chain is built from TRBV4-1 and TRBJ1-5; a weak D match, TRBD1 (6 bases). The CDR3 length is 16 residues. Trimming shortened V by 1 base and J by 4 bases, and 14 bases separated the two germline ends. CDR1 is MGHRA, CDR2 YSYEKL, per germline. The CDR3 nucleotides are TGCGCCAGCAGCCAAGGATCAGCAGGGGTGAATCAGCCCCAGCATTTT. Translated: CASSQGSAGVNQPQHF.

For this clonotype: This may arise from a read error, as a much more abundant clone is one base away. Likely a read error: the CDR3 ends without its conserved phenylalanine or tryptophan. The genes are TRBV14 and TRBJ2-5; 8 nucleotides line up with TRBD2. This CDR3 has 14 amino acids. With 2 bases clipped from V and 11 bases from J, the junction kept 10 bases outside the gene matches. Germline V gene data show CDR1 as SGHDN and CDR2 as FVKESK. CDR3 amino acids: CASSQTGAGGRQYS. The CDR3 nucleotides are TGTGCCAGCAGCCAAACCGGGGCGGGGGGAAGACAGTACTCC.

This clonotype was counted a few times. This chain links TRBV7-9 with TRBJ1-2, with 7 bases aligning to TRBD1. Per the germline V gene, CDR1 is SEHNR and CDR2 is FQNEAQ (reference sequence). CDR3 length: 16 residues. The trim removed 5 bases at V and 6 bases at J, leaving 15 bases unmatched. This CDR3 reads CASSGEIGQAWHGYTF. The CDR3 coding sequence is TGTGCCAGCAGCGGCGAAATAGGACAGGCCTGGCATGGCTACACCTTC.

This clonotype was counted ten times or more. The chain carries TRBV6-5 and TRBJ2-7, with D uncertain. V lost 4 bases and J lost 4, with 17 bases in between. This CDR3 contains 15 residues. The V gene's germline CDR1 is MNHEY and CDR2 SVGAGI. CDR3 amino acids: CASSSDSASVYEQYF. The DNA of the CDR3 is TGTGCCAGCAGTTCGGATTCGGCCAGTGTTTACGAGCAGTACTTC.

The rearrangement uses TRBV19 and TRBJ1-5; no definite D call. Looked up from germline, CDR1 is LNHDA and CDR2 is SQIVND (reference sequence). The V end lost 3 bases, the J end lost 2 bases, and 14 bases lay between the germline ends. This CDR3 region has 16 residues. The CDR3 nucleotides are TGTGCCAGTAGTATCGACCCCGGTGGAGGCAATCAGCCCCAGCATTTT. Amino acid sequence: CASSIDPGGGNQPQHF.

This clonotype was detected ten times or more. The rearrangement uses TRBV18 and TRBJ2-5; D uncertain. Per germline, CDR1 KGHSH and CDR2 LQKENI. CDR3 size: 15 residues. Trimming took off 3 bases at V and 2 bases at J, with 13 bases between the two ends. The CDR3 loop is CASSPWPGEQETQYF. The CDR3 DNA sequence: TGTGCCAGCTCACCCTGGCCAGGCGAACAAGAGACCCAGTACTTC.

The chain employs TRBV2 and TRBJ1-4; the D gene is possibly TRBD1 (5 bases). Germline V gene sequence: CDR1 SNHLY, CDR2 FYNNEI. The germline V and J ends were trimmed by 6 bases and 4 bases, with 18 bases remaining between them. CDR3 size: 16 residues. Here the CDR3 DNA reads TGTGCCAGCAGGGCCGGGACTACCGCCGGTAATGAAAAACTGTTTTTT. Protein product: CASRAGTTAGNEKLFF.